These T cell receptor beta chains were read from a single sample in a study of cytomegalovirus exposure and HLA in healthy donors. The protocol was immunoSEQ multiplex PCR, while the TCRdb copy is restricted to in-frame clones and leaves out a portion. Among 95,000 to 110,000 clones listed, 60% to 85% were seen once. What was sequenced was PBMCs. The receptors were sampled from a woman younger than 30 in good health and CMV-seropositive. Each CDR3 is given with its conserved first and last residue. A D gene is named only where the DNA matches it firmly. Size tells how often a clone was seen (once, few, many) or the class of an expanded clone, and some rows leave it out.

D: TRBD2
size: -
V: TRBV5-1
J: TRBJ2-5
DNA: TGCGCCAGCAGCTCCGTAGCGGGACTAAAAGAGACCCAGTACTTC
CDR3: CASSSVAGLKETQYF

D: -
size: -
V: TRBV19
J: TRBJ2-7
DNA: TGTGCCAGTAGCCCTGGGACATTGATCTACGAGCAGTACTTC
CDR3: CASSPGTLIYEQYF

D: -
size: few
V: TRBV10-3
J: TRBJ2-7
DNA: TGTGCCACCGACAGTGGGAACTACGAGCAGTACTTC
CDR3: CATDSGNYEQYF

D: -
size: once
V: TRBV2
J: TRBJ1-4
DNA: TGTGCCAGCAGTGCTCGGAATGAAAAACTGTTTTTT
CDR3: CASSARNEKLFF

D: TRBD1
size: -
V: TRBV25-1
J: TRBJ1-4
DNA: TGTGCCAGCAGTGAACAGGGGGGTTGGGAAAAACTGTTTTTT
CDR3: CASSEQGGWEKLFF

D: -
size: -
V: TRBV7-2
J: TRBJ1-5
DNA: TGTGCCAGCAGCTTAGTGGGGGGTAGCAATCAGCCCCAGCATTTT
CDR3: CASSLVGGSNQPQHF

D: TRBD2
size: -
V: TRBV7-8
J: TRBJ2-2
DNA: TGTGCCAGCAGCTTAGTTCTAGCGGGAGGGCCCGGGGAGCTGTTTTTT
CDR3: CASSLVLAGGPGELFF

D: TRBD1
size: -
V: TRBV19
J: TRBJ1-2
DNA: TGTGCCAGTACAGGGACAGGGTTGGACAATGGCTACACCTTC
CDR3: CASTGTGLDNGYTF

D: TRBD2
size: -
V: TRBV2
J: TRBJ2-1
DNA: TGTGCCAGCAGTGAAGCCGTCTCCCGGGCTAGCGGTAGCTCCTACAATGAGCAGTTCTTC
CDR3: CASSEAVSRASGSSYNEQFF

D: TRBD1
size: -
V: TRBV28
J: TRBJ1-1
DNA: TGTGCCAGCAGTGCCCTAGGGGGCAGGGGAACTGAAGCTTTCTTT
CDR3: CASSALGGRGTEAFF

D: TRBD2
size: -
V: TRBV27
J: TRBJ2-7
DNA: TGTGCCAGCAGTCGGGGGGCTAGCGGGAGCTCCTACGAGCAGTACTTC
CDR3: CASSRGASGSSYEQYF

D: TRBD1
size: once
V: TRBV6-5
J: TRBJ2-7
DNA: TGTGCCAGCAGTTACCGTTCCGGGACAGGGCGCGAGCAGTACTTC
CDR3: CASSYRSGTGREQYF

D: TRBD1
size: few
V: TRBV5-1
J: TRBJ1-4
DNA: TGCGCCAGCAGCTACCGGGACAGCCTTGAGGAACTGTTTTTT
CDR3: CASSYRDSLEELFF

D: -
size: -
V: TRBV6-5
J: TRBJ1-3
DNA: TGTGCCAGCAGTGCCAGCGACTCTGGAAACACCATATATTTT
CDR3: CASSASDSGNTIYF

D: TRBD2
size: few
V: TRBV15
J: TRBJ2-1
DNA: TGTGCCACCAGCAGAGATCCAGGACTAGGTTACAATGAGCAGTTCTTC
CDR3: CATSRDPGLGYNEQFF

D: -
size: once
V: TRBV6-6
J: TRBJ2-2
DNA: TGTGCCAGCAGTTACTCGACTGGGGGCGCCGGCGGGGAGCTGTTTTTT
CDR3: CASSYSTGGAGGELFF

D: -
size: -
V: TRBV19
J: TRBJ1-2
DNA: TGTGCCAGTAAGAACGCGTTTAACTATGGCTACACCTTC
CDR3: CASKNAFNYGYTF

D: TRBD1
size: -
V: TRBV4-1
J: TRBJ1-5
DNA: TGCGCCAGCAGCCAGGGACAGGGAAATCAGCCCCAGCATTTT
CDR3: CASSQGQGNQPQHF

D: -
size: -
V: TRBV30
J: TRBJ1-1
DNA: TGTGCCTCCCGGCGTGGGACAAAAAACACTGAAGCTTTCTTT
CDR3: CASRRGTKNTEAFF

D: -
size: -
V: TRBV2
J: TRBJ2-7
DNA: TGTGCCAGCAGTGAGGGGGCGACTTACGAGCAGTACTTC
CDR3: CASSEGATYEQYF

D: -
size: -
V: TRBV14
J: TRBJ1-5
DNA: TGTGCCAGCAGCCGAGTACAGCCCCAGCATTTT
CDR3: CASSRVQPQHF

D: -
size: medium-sized
V: TRBV5-1
J: TRBJ1-2
DNA: TGCGCCAGCAGCTTGATGAGTATGGGAAAGGGGGATGGCTACACCTTC
CDR3: CASSLMSMGKGDGYTF

D: -
size: -
V: TRBV29-1
J: TRBJ1-2
DNA: TGCAGCGTTGAAGGGCGGGGGAACACCTTC
CDR3: CSVEGRGNTF

D: TRBD1
size: -
V: TRBV2
J: TRBJ1-2
DNA: TGTGCCAGCAGCCCAAGACAGGGGGCGGACTATGGCTACACCTTC
CDR3: CASSPRQGADYGYTF

D: -
size: -
V: TRBV7-9
J: TRBJ1-5
DNA: TGTGCCAGCAGCCGAGATAATCCCGGTCAGCCCCAGCATTTT
CDR3: CASSRDNPGQPQHF

D: TRBD1
size: -
V: TRBV9
J: TRBJ2-7
DNA: TGTGCCAGCAGCGTAGGGGACAGCTACGAGCAGTACTTC
CDR3: CASSVGDSYEQYF

D: -
size: -
V: TRBV2
J: TRBJ2-2
DNA: TGTGCCAGCAGGGTGGTGGGCCCCGGGGAGCTGTTTTTT
CDR3: CASRVVGPGELFF

D: TRBD1
size: -
V: TRBV19
J: TRBJ1-5
DNA: TGTGCCAGTAGACCAGACAGGGATAGCAATCAGCCCCAGCATTTT
CDR3: CASRPDRDSNQPQHF

D: TRBD2
size: -
V: TRBV5-4
J: TRBJ2-3
DNA: TGTGCCAGCAGCCCCAATTTGGGACTAGCGCCCGGCGGAGATACGCAGTATTTT
CDR3: CASSPNLGLAPGGDTQYF

D: -
size: -
V: TRBV7-3
J: TRBJ2-5
DNA: TGTGCCAGCAGCTTAACCTCGGGTAAACAAGAGACCCAGTACTTC
CDR3: CASSLTSGKQETQYF

D: -
size: -
V: TRBV11-3
J: TRBJ1-1
DNA: TGTGCCAGCAGCGAAAACATGAACACTGAAGCTTTCTTT
CDR3: CASSENMNTEAFF

D: -
size: -
V: TRBV4-1
J: TRBJ1-5
DNA: TGCGCCAGCAGCCAAGATAGAGAGGAGTATAGCAATCAGCCCCAGCATTTT
CDR3: CASSQDREEYSNQPQHF

D: TRBD2
size: few
V: TRBV6-1
J: TRBJ2-1
DNA: TGTGCCAGCAGTGGGGAACTAGCGGGAGTGCGGTACAATGAGCAGTTCTTC
CDR3: CASSGELAGVRYNEQFF